This TCR beta chain emerged from a study of T cells in Graves' hyperthyroidism and ophthalmopathy. Overall study findings and caveats: Most thyroid clonotypes that were expanded above 0.001 also turned up in blood.

The trim removed 6 bases at V and 10 bases at J, leaving 14 bases unmatched. Germline V lookup: CDR1 MDHEN, CDR2 SYDVKM. There are 15 residues in the CDR3. Amplified regions were TCR beta CDR3 sequences from RNA transcripts. The HTBI primer set was used in a first-round RT-PCR of the TCR CDR3. TCRdb passed the multiplex PCR reads through MiXCR, listing each CDR3 protein once. The sample has about half a million distinct CDR3 sequences; around 22% are singletons. This clonotype was seen repeatedly, ten times or more. Its antigen remains unidentified. Each diagnosis was grounded in clinical symptoms, serum thyroxine and TRAb, thyroid ultrasound, and orbital computed tomography. Isolation of PBMCs was performed on approximately 10 ml fresh peripheral blood.

The chain employs TRBV28 and TRBJ2-5, with TRBD1 identical over 10 bases. The sample comprised blood. This clonotype was sampled from a woman between 25 and 40 years old with Graves' ophthalmopathy. CDR3 region: CASSPGTGDLQDQYF. The CDR3 nucleotides are TGTGCCAGCAGCCCCGGGACAGGGGATCTTCAGGACCAGTACTTC.